This T cell receptor (beta chain) was documented in a study of beta chain features in type 1 diabetes. Study information: Sorted cells examined across all samples numbered 85 million to 130 million. Notes on the study in general: Within each of all four CD4+ subsets, Type 1 diabetes patients had TCRB CDR3s that were moderately but significantly shorter. cDNA-based reads could over-represent cells with high TCR expression.

Germline assignment: CDR1 GTSNPN and CDR2 SVGIG (reference sequence). The CDR3 loop spans 12 amino acids. V was pared by 4 bases and J by 8 bases, with 4 bases of the junction left unmatched. Reverse transcribing all isolated RNA meant expressed TCRB transcripts were sequenced. Method: immunoSEQ multiplex PCR; TCRdb's copy keeps in-frame clones and lacks some. The data contain approximately 470,000 clones, about 32% of them singletons. This clone was seen only a few times. Its antigen is not identified. Sequencing was done on a sample of naive CD4+ T cells from blood. This clonotype was sampled from a man in his late teens or twenties in good health. The genes are TRBV30 and TRBJ2-4, with 8 nucleotides matching TRBD2. The CDR3 is CAWTGRGDIQYF. The CDR3 DNA reads as TGTGCCTGGACCGGGAGGGGGGACATTCAGTACTTC. Looking up the rest from reference TRBV30 and TRBJ2-4 gives the full variable domain: SQTIHQWPATLVQPVGSPLSLECTVEGTSNPNLYWYRQAAGRGLQLLFYSVGIGQISSEVPQNLSASRPQDRQFILSSKKLLLSDSGFYLCAWTGRGDIQYFGAGTRLSVL.